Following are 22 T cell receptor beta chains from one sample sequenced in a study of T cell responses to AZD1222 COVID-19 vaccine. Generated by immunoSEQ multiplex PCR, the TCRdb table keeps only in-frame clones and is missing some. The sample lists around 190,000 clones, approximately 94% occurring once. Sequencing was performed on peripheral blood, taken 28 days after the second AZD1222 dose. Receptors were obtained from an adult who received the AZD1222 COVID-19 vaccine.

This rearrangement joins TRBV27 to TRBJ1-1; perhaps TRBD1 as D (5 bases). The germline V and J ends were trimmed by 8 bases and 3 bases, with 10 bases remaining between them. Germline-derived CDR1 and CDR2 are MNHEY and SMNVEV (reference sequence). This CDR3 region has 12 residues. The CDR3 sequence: CASGRVDTEAFF. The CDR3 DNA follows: TGTGCCAGCGGCAGGGTGGACACTGAAGCTTTCTTT.

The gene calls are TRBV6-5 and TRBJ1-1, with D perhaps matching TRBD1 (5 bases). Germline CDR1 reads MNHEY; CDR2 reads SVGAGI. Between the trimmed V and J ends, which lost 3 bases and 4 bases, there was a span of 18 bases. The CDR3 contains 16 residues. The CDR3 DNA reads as TGTGCCAGCAGTTATAGAGGGACCTCCCGTGGCACTGAAGCTTTCTTT. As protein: CASSYRGTSRGTEAFF.

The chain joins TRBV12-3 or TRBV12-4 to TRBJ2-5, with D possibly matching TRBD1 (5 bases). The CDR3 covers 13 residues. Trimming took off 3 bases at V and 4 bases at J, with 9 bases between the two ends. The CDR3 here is CASSLNQGETQYF. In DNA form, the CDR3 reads TGTGCCAGCAGTTTGAATCAGGGAGAGACCCAGTACTTC.

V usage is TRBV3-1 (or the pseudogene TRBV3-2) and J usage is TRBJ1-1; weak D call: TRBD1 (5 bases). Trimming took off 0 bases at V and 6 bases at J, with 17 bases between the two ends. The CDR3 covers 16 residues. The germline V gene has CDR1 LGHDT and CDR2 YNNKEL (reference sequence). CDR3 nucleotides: TGTGCCAGCAGCCAAGATGTTAAGGGGCGGTACTCTGAAGCTTTCTTT. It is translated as CASSQDVKGRYSEAFF.

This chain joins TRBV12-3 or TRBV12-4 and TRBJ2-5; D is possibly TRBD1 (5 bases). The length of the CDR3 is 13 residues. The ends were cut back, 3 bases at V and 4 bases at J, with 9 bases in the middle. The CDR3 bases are TGTGCCAGCAGTTTCGGACAAGGAGAGACCCAGTACTTC. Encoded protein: CASSFGQGETQYF.

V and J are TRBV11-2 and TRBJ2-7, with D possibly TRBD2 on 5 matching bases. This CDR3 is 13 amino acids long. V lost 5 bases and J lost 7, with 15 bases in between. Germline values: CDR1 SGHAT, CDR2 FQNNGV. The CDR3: CASSPSGSGEQYF. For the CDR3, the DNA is TGTGCCAGCAGCCCCAGTGGGTCGGGAGAGCAGTACTTC.

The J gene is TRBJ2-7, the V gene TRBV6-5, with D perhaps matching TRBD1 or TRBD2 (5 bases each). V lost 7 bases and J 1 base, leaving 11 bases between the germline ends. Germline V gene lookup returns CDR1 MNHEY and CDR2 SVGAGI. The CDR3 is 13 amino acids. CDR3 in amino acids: CASITWGSYEQYF. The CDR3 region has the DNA TGTGCCAGCATAACCTGGGGGTCCTACGAGCAGTACTTC.

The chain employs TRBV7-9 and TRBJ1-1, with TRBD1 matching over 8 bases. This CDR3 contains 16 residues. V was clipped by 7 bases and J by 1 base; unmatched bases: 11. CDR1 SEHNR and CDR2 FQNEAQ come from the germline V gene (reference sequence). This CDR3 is CASTRGRGPPNTEAFF. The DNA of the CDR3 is TGTGCCAGCACTCGGGGCAGGGGGCCTCCGAACACTGAAGCTTTCTTT. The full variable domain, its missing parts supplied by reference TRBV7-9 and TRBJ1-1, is DTGVSQNPRHKITKRGQNVTFRCDPISEHNRLYWYRQTLGQGPEFLTYFQNEAQLEKSRLLSDRFSAERPKGSFSTLEIQRTEQGDSAMYLCASTRGRGPPNTEAFFGQGTRLTVV.

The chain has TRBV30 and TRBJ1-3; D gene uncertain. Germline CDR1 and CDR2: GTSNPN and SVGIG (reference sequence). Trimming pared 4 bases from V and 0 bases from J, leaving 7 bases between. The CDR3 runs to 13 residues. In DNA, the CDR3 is TGTGCCTGGAACCTCCGCTCTGGAAACACCATATATTTT. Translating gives CAWNLRSGNTIYF.

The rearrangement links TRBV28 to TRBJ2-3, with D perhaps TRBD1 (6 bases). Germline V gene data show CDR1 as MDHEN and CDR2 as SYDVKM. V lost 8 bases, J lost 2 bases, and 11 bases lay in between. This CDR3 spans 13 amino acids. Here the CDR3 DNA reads TGTGCCAGCGAGGACAGCTCCACAGATACGCAGTATTTT. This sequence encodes CASEDSSTDTQYF.

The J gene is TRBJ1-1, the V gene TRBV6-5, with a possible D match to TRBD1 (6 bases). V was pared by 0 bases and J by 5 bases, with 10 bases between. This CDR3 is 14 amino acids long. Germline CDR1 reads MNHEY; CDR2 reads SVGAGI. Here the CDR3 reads CASSYSGGRTEAFF. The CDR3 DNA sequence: TGTGCCAGCAGTTACTCGGGGGGGCGGACTGAAGCTTTCTTT.

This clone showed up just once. The CDR3 DNA reads TGTGCCAGCAGCTTGAACTCCAGAAACGAGCAGTACTTC. Its protein is CASSLNSRNEQYF. The chain joins TRBV5-4 to TRBJ2-7; D not resolved. Deletions cut 1 base from V and 5 bases from J, with 10 bases between. Germline CDR1 is SGHNT and CDR2 is YYREEE (reference sequence). This CDR3 contains 13 residues.

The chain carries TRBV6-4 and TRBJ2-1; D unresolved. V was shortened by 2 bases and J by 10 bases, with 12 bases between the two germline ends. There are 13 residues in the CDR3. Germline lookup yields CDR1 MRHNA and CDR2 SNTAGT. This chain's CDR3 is CASSDVAGNEQFF. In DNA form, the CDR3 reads TGTGCCAGCAGTGACGTTGCAGGAAACGAGCAGTTCTTC.

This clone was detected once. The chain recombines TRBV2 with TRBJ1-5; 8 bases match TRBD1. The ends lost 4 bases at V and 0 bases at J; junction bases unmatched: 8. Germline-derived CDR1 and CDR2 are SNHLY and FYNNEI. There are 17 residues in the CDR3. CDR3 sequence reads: CASSGGQGFYSNQPQHF. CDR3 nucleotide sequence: TGTGCCAGCAGTGGTGGACAGGGATTTTATAGCAATCAGCCCCAGCATTTT.

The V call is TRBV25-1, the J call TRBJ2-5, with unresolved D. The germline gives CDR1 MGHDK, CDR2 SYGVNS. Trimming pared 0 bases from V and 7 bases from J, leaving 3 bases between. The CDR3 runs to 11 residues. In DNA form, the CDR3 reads TGTGCCAGCAGTGAATACGGGACCCAGTACTTC. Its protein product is CASSEYGTQYF.

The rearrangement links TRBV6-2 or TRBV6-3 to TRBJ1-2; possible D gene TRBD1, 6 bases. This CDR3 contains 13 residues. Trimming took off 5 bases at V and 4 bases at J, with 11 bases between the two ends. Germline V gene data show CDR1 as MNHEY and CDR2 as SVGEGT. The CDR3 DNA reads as TGTGCCAGCAGTGGACAGCGAAGCTATGGCTACACCTTC. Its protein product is CASSGQRSYGYTF.

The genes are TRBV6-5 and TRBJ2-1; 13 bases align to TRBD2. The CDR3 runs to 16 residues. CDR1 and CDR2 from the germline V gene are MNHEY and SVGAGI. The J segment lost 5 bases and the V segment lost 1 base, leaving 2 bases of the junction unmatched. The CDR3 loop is CASSYYGLAGDNEQFF. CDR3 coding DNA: TGTGCCAGCAGTTACTATGGACTAGCGGGGGACAATGAGCAGTTCTTC.

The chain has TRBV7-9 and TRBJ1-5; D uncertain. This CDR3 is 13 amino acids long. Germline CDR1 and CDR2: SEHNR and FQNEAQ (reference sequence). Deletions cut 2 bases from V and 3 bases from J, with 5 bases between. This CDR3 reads CASSLQTNQPQHF. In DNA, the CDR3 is TGTGCCAGCAGCTTACAGACCAATCAGCCCCAGCATTTT.

CDR3 in DNA: TGTGCCAGCAGTGAGCAGGGTGAATACATGAACACTGAAGCTTTCTTT. Translated: CASSEQGEYMNTEAFF. This sequence joins TRBV6-1 and TRBJ1-1; tentative D call: TRBD1 (5 bases). The CDR3 extends over 16 amino acids. The germline V gene encodes CDR1 MNHNS and CDR2 SASEGT. Trimming cost V 3 bases and J 0 bases, with 14 bases left between them.

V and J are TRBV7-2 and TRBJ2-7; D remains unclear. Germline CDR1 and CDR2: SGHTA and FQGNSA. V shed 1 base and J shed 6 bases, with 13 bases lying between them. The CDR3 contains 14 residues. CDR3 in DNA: TGTGCCAGCAGCTTAGTTCCAAACAGTCTCGAGCAGTACTTC. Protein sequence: CASSLVPNSLEQYF. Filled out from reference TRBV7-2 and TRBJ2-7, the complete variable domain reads GAGVSQSPSNKVTEKGKDVELRCDPISGHTALYWYRQSLGQGLEFLIYFQGNSAPDKSGLPSDRFSAERTGGSVSTLTIQRTQQEDSAVYLCASSLVPNSLEQYFGPGTRLTVT.

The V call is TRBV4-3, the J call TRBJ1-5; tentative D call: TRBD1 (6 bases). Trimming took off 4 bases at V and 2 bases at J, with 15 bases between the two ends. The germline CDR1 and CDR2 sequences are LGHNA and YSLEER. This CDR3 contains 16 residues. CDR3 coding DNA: TGCGCCAGCAGCCCAACGACAGGTAATGGCAATCAGCCCCAGCATTTT. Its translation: CASSPTTGNGNQPQHF.

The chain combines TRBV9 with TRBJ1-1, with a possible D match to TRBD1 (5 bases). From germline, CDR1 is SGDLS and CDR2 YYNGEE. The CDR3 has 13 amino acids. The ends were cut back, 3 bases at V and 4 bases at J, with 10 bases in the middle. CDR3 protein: CASSATGTTEAFF. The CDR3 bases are TGTGCCAGCAGCGCAACAGGTACCACTGAAGCTTTCTTT.